What follows are 6 T cell receptor beta chains derived from one specimen sequenced in a study of T cell responses to AZD1222 COVID-19 vaccine. TCRdb's copy holds only in-frame clones and misses some; the assay was immunoSEQ multiplex PCR. In the table there are about 100,000 clones, approximately 86% of which are singletons. The sample in question was peripheral blood, obtained on day 0 of AZD1222 vaccination. The origin of the receptors is an adult in good health.

This clone was counted a few times. This sequence joins TRBV30 and TRBJ1-1; 7 bases map to TRBD1. V was pared by 5 bases and J by 0 bases, with 12 bases of the junction left unmatched. Germline V lookup: CDR1 GTSNPN, CDR2 SVGIG (reference sequence). The length of the CDR3 is 16 residues. The CDR3 protein is CAWGNYPTGMNTEAFF. DNA for the CDR3: TGTGCCTGGGGAAATTACCCGACAGGGATGAACACTGAAGCTTTCTTT.

V gene TRBV6-5 combines with J gene TRBJ1-1; no firm D call. V lost 3 bases, J lost 5 bases, and 13 bases lay in between. This CDR3 comprises 14 residues. Germline lookup yields CDR1 MNHEY and CDR2 SVGAGI. CDR3 protein: CASSYLVLETEAFF. The CDR3 coding sequence is TGTGCCAGCAGTTATCTGGTCTTGGAAACTGAAGCTTTCTTT.

The chain couples TRBV2 to TRBJ2-1; tentatively, D is TRBD2 (7 bases). This CDR3 has 15 residues. Trimming cost V 8 bases and J 2 bases, with 16 bases left between them. CDR1 is SNHLY, CDR2 FYNNEI, per germline. The CDR3 loop is CASEPRGPTYNEQFF. CDR3 nucleotide sequence: TGTGCCAGCGAGCCGCGGGGGCCCACCTACAATGAGCAGTTCTTC.

The chain links TRBV5-6 to TRBJ2-1; D not certain. The CDR3 runs 15 residues. CDR1 and CDR2 from the germline V gene are SGHDT and YYEEEE. The V and J ends lost 0 bases and 10 bases respectively, with 17 bases between them. DNA of the CDR3: TGTGCCAGCAGCTTGGCGTCAGTAGGCCGCCCGGAGCAGTTCTTC. Translation: CASSLASVGRPEQFF.

The chain couples TRBV3-1 (or the pseudogene TRBV3-2) to TRBJ2-5; 11 bases align to TRBD2. CDR1 is LGHDT, CDR2 YNNKEL, per germline (reference sequence). After removal of 4 bases from V and 5 bases from J, the junction contained 6 bases not matched to a gene. The CDR3 totals 15 residues. The CDR3 here is CASSRRTSGSETQYF. CDR3 DNA: TGTGCCAGCAGCCGCAGAACTAGCGGGAGTGAGACCCAGTACTTC.

V gene TRBV19 combines with J gene TRBJ1-6, with TRBD1 as a possible D gene (6 bases). With 2 bases removed from V and 14 bases from J, the gap between germline ends came to 19 bases. This CDR3 is 15 amino acids long. CDR1 and CDR2 (germline): LNHDA, SQIVND (reference sequence). In DNA, the CDR3 is TGTGCCAGTAGTATACAACGGCAGGGGAGGCAATCCCTCCACTTT. This encodes CASSIQRQGRQSLHF.